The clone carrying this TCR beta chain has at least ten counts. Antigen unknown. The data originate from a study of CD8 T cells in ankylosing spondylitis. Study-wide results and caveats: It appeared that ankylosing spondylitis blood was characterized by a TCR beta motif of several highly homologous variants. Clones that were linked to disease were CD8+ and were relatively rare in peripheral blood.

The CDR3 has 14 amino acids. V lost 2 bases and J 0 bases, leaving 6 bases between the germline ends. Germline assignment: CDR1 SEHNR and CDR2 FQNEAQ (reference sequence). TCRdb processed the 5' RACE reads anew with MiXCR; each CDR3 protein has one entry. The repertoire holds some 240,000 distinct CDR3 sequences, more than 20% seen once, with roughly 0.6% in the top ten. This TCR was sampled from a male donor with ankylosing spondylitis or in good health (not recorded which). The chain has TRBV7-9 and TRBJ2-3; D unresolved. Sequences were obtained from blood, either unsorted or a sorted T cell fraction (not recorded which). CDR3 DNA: TGTGCCAGCAGCTTATCGGCCAGCACAGATACGCAGTATTTT. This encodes CASSLSASTDTQYF.